This TCR beta chain was observed in a study of control samples from healthy donors and cancer patients. V shed 5 bases and J 1 base; nucleotides not matched to a gene: 2. Germline V CDR1 and CDR2: MNHEY, SVGAGI. CDR3 size: 14 residues. TCRdb's copy holds only in-frame clones and misses some; the assay was immunoSEQ multiplex PCR. Seen here are roughly 170,000 clones, just under 95% observed once, and the top ten hold 4.1%. The TCR was taken from a woman in her fifties or sixties in good health. Sequencing was performed on blood. The rearrangement links TRBV6-5 to TRBJ1-2; 9 nucleotides align to TRBD1. CDR3 sequence: CASSRGQGNYGYTF. The CDR3 nucleotides read TGTGCCAGCAGTCGGGGACAGGGTAACTATGGCTACACCTTC.